This T cell receptor (beta chain) stems from a study of graft-versus-host responses after intestinal transplantation. About this clone: Its antigen is undetermined.

CDR3 size: 14 residues. Germline V gives CDR1 MNHEY, CDR2 SVGAGI. Trimming shortened V by 0 bases and J by 6 bases, and 12 bases separated the two germline ends. Sequencing was performed with immunoSEQ multiplex PCR; in TCRdb, only in-frame clones are kept and a portion is missing. Here the sample spans over 80,000 clones, approximately 90% being singletons. This receptor was obtained from a human donor who was the organ donor for an intestinal transplant. V and J are TRBV6-5 and TRBJ2-7; the D gene is possibly TRBD1 (5 bases). Sequences were derived from unstimulated CD8+ T cells sorted from spleen or lymph node cells, sampled before transplant. CDR3 coding DNA: TGTGCCAGCAGTTACTCGATCGAAGGGGCCGAGCAGTACTTC. Translated, it gives CASSYSIEGAEQYF.